This T cell receptor (beta chain) was sequenced during a study of T cells after yellow fever vaccination (dated by TCRdb to about 2019). In terms of the full investigation: Libraries from fractions with low cell numbers were prepared with the SMART-Seq v4 Ultra Low Input RNA kit. To follow T-cell clones before and after primary and booster YFV17D yellow fever vaccination, bulk TCR alpha and beta repertoires were sequenced over time. Two healthy male donors, one aged 18 to 29 and one aged 30 to 39 years, were included in the cohort. Blood was drawn at multiple timepoints before and after primary and secondary immunization, with bulk PBMC replicates and cell subsets isolated.

According to the study, the label for this sample's treatment or condition signals: live attenuated yellow fever vaccine strain. Two biological replicates of bulk PBMCs were collected at each blood-draw timepoint. PBMCs were isolated from peripheral blood using a standard Ficoll-Paque protocol. RNA was extracted with TriZol from bulk PBMCs, CD4 and CD8 fractions, and dextramer-positive and dextramer-negative fractions. Sequenced on an Illumina NovaSeq 6000. TCR cDNA was made using 5'RACE template switching, a step that added a universal primer site and unique molecular identifiers. cDNA synthesis was primed from both the TCR alpha and TCR beta constant segments. Library amplification involved two PCR steps, and the second step added sample barcodes and sequencing adapters. Sequencing of libraries was performed on Illumina HiSeq 2500 (2x100 bp) or NovaSeq (2x150 bp). On the authors' methods: Reads were demultiplexed and collapsed into UMI consensus sequences with MIGEC, and V(D)J alignment was performed with MiXCR. Using edgeR on replicate PBMC samples, clonotypes were called vaccine-responding if FDR was below 0.01 and the log2 fold change was above 5 up to day 15. Bulk clonotypes were assigned CD4 or CD8 identity according to which sequenced CD4 or CD8 repertoire held them at higher abundance. In-frame beta chains were kept once TCRdb had trimmed the public reads at Q25 with fastp and called clones with MiXCR. A single entry per CDR3 protein holds the most common genes and DNA from its merged rows. Clone size and V and J calls follow TCRdb, not the original study. This sample gives approximately 450,000 distinct CDR3 sequences in total; around 20% of them show up just once. The top ten constitute 15% to 20% of the sample.

On this clonotype: Its antigen specificity is not known. Base qualities are missing; no much larger clone stands one base away.

What the authors observed across the whole study: The secondary T-cell response was weaker than the primary response but faster, peaking on day 5 instead of day 15. A small share of clonotypes was detected in both CD4 and CD8 compartments, with the overlap likely arising from convergent recombination. The study included only two donors, which limits how far the findings can be generalized. Computational filtering was needed because FACS-sorted repertoires could contain abundant contaminating clonotypes from the bulk population. Most clones expanded after primary vaccination were re-detected after the booster (approximately 95% of CD4 and more than 70% of CD8), suggesting broad memory maintenance.

CDR1 is given as MNHEY and CDR2 as SMNVEV, both from the germline V gene (reference sequence). Including cysteine and phenylalanine, the CDR3 has 14 amino acids. Of the read, only the CDR3 DNA is kept; its 42 bases are in frame from base 1. Germline trimming amounts to 4 bases on V and 6 bases on J, with 3 as the count of junction bases outside the gene matches. The rearranged segments are TRBV27 and TRBJ1-6; TRBD1 matches 7 bases in the middle. This clonotype was obtained from a man aged 18 to 29 who received the YFV17D yellow fever vaccine. Sequencing was performed on PBMCs, taken before the yellow fever booster vaccination. The CDR3 corresponds to CASSSGGINSPLHF. The base sequence is TGTGCCAGCAGTTCAGGGGGGATTAATTCACCCCTCCACTTT.